The clone carrying this T cell receptor beta chain turned up a few times. The data derive from a study of blood T cells in healthy people across ages. Across the whole study: Researchers report that template switching captured about one barcoded beta molecule per two T cells.

A second PCR of about 7 to 12 cycles used a sample-barcoded 5' primer and a J-beta primer mix. TCRdb processed the 5' RACE reads anew with MiXCR; each CDR3 protein has one entry. The table records fewer than 1,000,000 distinct CDR3 sequences, around 42% of them present only once. Germline assignment: CDR1 SGHAT and CDR2 FQNNGV. The V end lost 5 bases, the J end lost 0 bases, and 11 bases lay between the germline ends. The CDR3 spans 14 residues. The V call is TRBV11-2, the J call TRBJ2-7; D possibly corresponds to TRBD1 (5 bases). This sequence originates from a man aged 55 to 70 in good health. Sequenced material: blood. The CDR3 DNA is TGTGCCAGCAGCCCAGGGTTTAGCTCCTACGAGCAGTACTTC. This sequence encodes CASSPGFSSYEQYF.